This is a list of T cell receptor beta chains from one sample in a study of shared clonotypes between healthy human individuals. TCRdb keeps only in-frame clones here, not all; method: immunoSEQ multiplex PCR. The data show about 2.2 million clones, 90% to 95% seen once. The specimen sequenced was naive CD8+ T cells from PBMCs. The receptors derive from a man aged 18 to 30 in good health. Some clones in this sample may be carry-over from other donors' samples. Each CDR3 is given with its conserved first and last residue. The order of the fields is clone size, D gene, V gene, J gene, CDR3 DNA, CDR3 protein. A D gene is named only where the DNA matches it firmly. Not every row has a clone size; where given, it reads once, few, many or a size class.

clone size: NA; D gene: TRBD2; V gene: TRBV9; J gene: TRBJ2-7; CDR3 DNA: TGTGCCAGCAGCGCGAGCGGGAGGGCCCACGAGCAGTACTTC; CDR3 protein: CASSASGRAHEQYF
clone size: NA; D gene: NA; V gene: TRBV6-5; J gene: TRBJ1-1; CDR3 DNA: TGTGCCAGCAGTCTGTCTCGGGGGCGGACTGAAGCTTTCTTT; CDR3 protein: CASSLSRGRTEAFF
clone size: NA; D gene: NA; V gene: TRBV7-9; J gene: TRBJ1-1; CDR3 DNA: TGTGCCAGCAGCTTAGGACCCAGGGTCACTGAAGCTTTCTTT; CDR3 protein: CASSLGPRVTEAFF
clone size: NA; D gene: NA; V gene: TRBV27; J gene: TRBJ2-3; CDR3 DNA: TGTGCCAGCAGTTTAGGGCAGGGGCCCAGAGATACGCAGTATTTT; CDR3 protein: CASSLGQGPRDTQYF
clone size: NA; D gene: NA; V gene: TRBV7-2; J gene: TRBJ1-2; CDR3 DNA: TGTGCCAGCAGCCCCGAGAGGGCTACTAACTATGGCTACACCTTC; CDR3 protein: CASSPERATNYGYTF
clone size: NA; D gene: NA; V gene: TRBV18; J gene: TRBJ2-2; CDR3 DNA: TGTGCCAGCTCTCAGGGAGGGGAGCTGTTTTTT; CDR3 protein: CASSQGGELFF
clone size: NA; D gene: NA; V gene: TRBV19; J gene: TRBJ1-1; CDR3 DNA: TGTGCCTCCCGGGTTTCTTCGAACACTGAAGCTTTCTTT; CDR3 protein: CASRVSSNTEAFF
clone size: NA; D gene: NA; V gene: TRBV29-1; J gene: TRBJ1-1; CDR3 DNA: TGCAGCGTTGCCCACACCAACACTGAAGCTTTCTTT; CDR3 protein: CSVAHTNTEAFF
clone size: NA; D gene: TRBD2; V gene: TRBV4-1; J gene: TRBJ2-1; CDR3 DNA: TGCGCCAGCAGCCAAGATCGACTAGCGGGACTCCATGAGCAGTTCTTC; CDR3 protein: CASSQDRLAGLHEQFF
clone size: NA; D gene: NA; V gene: TRBV7-2; J gene: TRBJ2-1; CDR3 DNA: TGTGCCAGCAGCAGGGGTCCTCTTGGCGATGAGCAGTTCTTC; CDR3 protein: CASSRGPLGDEQFF
clone size: once; D gene: TRBD1; V gene: TRBV5-4; J gene: TRBJ1-1; CDR3 DNA: TGTGCCAGCAGCCTCGGGGAACAGGGGAGAGTCGGAGCTTTCTTT; CDR3 protein: CASSLGEQGRVGAFF
clone size: NA; D gene: NA; V gene: TRBV27; J gene: TRBJ1-1; CDR3 DNA: TGTGCCAGCAGTTTGGGGGGACTAAACACTGAAGCTTTCTTT; CDR3 protein: CASSLGGLNTEAFF
clone size: NA; D gene: NA; V gene: TRBV5-4; J gene: TRBJ2-5; CDR3 DNA: TGTGCCAGCAGCACCAACCCGCGTGAGACCCAGTACTTC; CDR3 protein: CASSTNPRETQYF
clone size: NA; D gene: NA; V gene: TRBV7-3; J gene: TRBJ2-5; CDR3 DNA: TGTGCCAGCAGCTTAGGGCCCCAAGAGACCCAGTACTTC; CDR3 protein: CASSLGPQETQYF
clone size: NA; D gene: TRBD2; V gene: TRBV7-7; J gene: TRBJ2-5; CDR3 DNA: TGTGCCAGCAGCCTCCGGGAGGTCGGAGAGACCCAGTACTTC; CDR3 protein: CASSLREVGETQYF
clone size: NA; D gene: NA; V gene: TRBV7-9; J gene: TRBJ2-7; CDR3 DNA: TGTGCCAGCAGGGGGGAGACAGCCTACGAGCAGTACTTC; CDR3 protein: CASRGETAYEQYF
clone size: NA; D gene: TRBD2; V gene: TRBV13; J gene: TRBJ2-7; CDR3 DNA: TGTGCCAGCAGCTCCCGGGACTACGCCTCCTACGAGCAGTACTTC; CDR3 protein: CASSSRDYASYEQYF
clone size: few; D gene: TRBD1; V gene: TRBV30; J gene: TRBJ1-2; CDR3 DNA: TGTGCCTGGACCGGGACAGCCGAAAACTCCCTTAACTATGGCTACACCTTC; CDR3 protein: CAWTGTAENSLNYGYTF
clone size: NA; D gene: TRBD1; V gene: TRBV5-4; J gene: TRBJ2-7; CDR3 DNA: TGTGCCAGCAGCCTTTCGACAGGGGCCAACTACGAGCAGTACTTC; CDR3 protein: CASSLSTGANYEQYF
clone size: NA; D gene: TRBD1; V gene: TRBV19; J gene: TRBJ2-7; CDR3 DNA: TGTGCCAGTAGTATAGGGACAGGGGGATACGAGCAGTACTTC; CDR3 protein: CASSIGTGGYEQYF
clone size: NA; D gene: NA; V gene: TRBV20-1; J gene: TRBJ1-2; CDR3 DNA: TGCAGTGCTAACAATTATGGCTACACCTTC; CDR3 protein: CSANNYGYTF
clone size: NA; D gene: NA; V gene: TRBV5-1; J gene: TRBJ1-1; CDR3 DNA: TGCGCCAGCAGCTTGGCGGACGGCTACACTGAAGCTTTCTTT; CDR3 protein: CASSLADGYTEAFF
clone size: NA; D gene: NA; V gene: TRBV13; J gene: TRBJ2-7; CDR3 DNA: TGTGCCAGCAGCTCACACCGGGCCCTGAGCTCCTACGAGCAGTACTTC; CDR3 protein: CASSSHRALSSYEQYF
clone size: NA; D gene: NA; V gene: TRBV6-5; J gene: TRBJ2-1; CDR3 DNA: TGTGCCAGCAGTTACTCCGAGGGGGTTGAGCAGTTCTTC; CDR3 protein: CASSYSEGVEQFF
clone size: NA; D gene: NA; V gene: TRBV6-6; J gene: TRBJ2-5; CDR3 DNA: TGTGCCAGCAGCCGGGCGGGGATCTTGGAGACCCAGTACTTC; CDR3 protein: CASSRAGILETQYF
clone size: NA; D gene: NA; V gene: TRBV5-1; J gene: TRBJ1-3; CDR3 DNA: TGCGCCAGCAGCTTGGATCAGGGTGGAAACACCATATATTTT; CDR3 protein: CASSLDQGGNTIYF
clone size: NA; D gene: NA; V gene: TRBV6-6; J gene: TRBJ2-3; CDR3 DNA: TGTGCCAGCAGTTACCGACTAGGGTTAGAAGATACGCAGTATTTT; CDR3 protein: CASSYRLGLEDTQYF
clone size: NA; D gene: NA; V gene: TRBV19; J gene: TRBJ2-7; CDR3 DNA: TGTGCCACCCTGCCCCGGGACGGCTACGAGCAGTACTTC; CDR3 protein: CATLPRDGYEQYF
clone size: once; D gene: TRBD2; V gene: TRBV7-9; J gene: TRBJ2-5; CDR3 DNA: TGTGCCAGCAGCCCACGAGAGGGTGGACTAGCGATTCAAGAGACCCAGTACTTC; CDR3 protein: CASSPREGGLAIQETQYF
clone size: once; D gene: NA; V gene: TRBV11-2; J gene: TRBJ1-1; CDR3 DNA: TGTGCCAGCAGCTTAGATTATCTCGGCGGGGAGCGCCCTGAAGCTTTCTTT; CDR3 protein: CASSLDYLGGERPEAFF
clone size: NA; D gene: NA; V gene: TRBV4-3; J gene: TRBJ2-2; CDR3 DNA: TGCGCCAGCAGCCAAGATGGATTGGGTTCCGGGGAGCTGTTTTTT; CDR3 protein: CASSQDGLGSGELFF
clone size: NA; D gene: TRBD1; V gene: TRBV19; J gene: TRBJ1-5; CDR3 DNA: TGTGCCAGTAGTTCACAGGGGTATCAGCCCCAGCATTTT; CDR3 protein: CASSSQGYQPQHF
clone size: NA; D gene: TRBD1; V gene: TRBV11-3; J gene: TRBJ2-1; CDR3 DNA: TGTGCCAGCAGCTTAGGGACAGGGCCGGGACCCTACAATGAGCAGTTCTTC; CDR3 protein: CASSLGTGPGPYNEQFF
clone size: NA; D gene: TRBD2; V gene: TRBV6-5; J gene: TRBJ2-7; CDR3 DNA: TGTGCCAGCAGCCCCGGGGGGGAATCCTACGAGCAGTACTTC; CDR3 protein: CASSPGGESYEQYF
clone size: once; D gene: TRBD2; V gene: TRBV27; J gene: TRBJ2-1; CDR3 DNA: TGTGCCAGCAGTTTACTGCTAGCGGGAGTGCAGTTCTTC; CDR3 protein: CASSLLLAGVQFF
clone size: few; D gene: TRBD2; V gene: TRBV10-3; J gene: TRBJ2-7; CDR3 DNA: TGTGGGGCTGGAGCGGGAGGGGCCTACGAGCAGTACTTC; CDR3 protein: CGAGAGGAYEQYF